This record looks at one T cell receptor beta chain sequence and its context. This record comes from a study of T-cell reconstitution after alpha-beta-depleted transplantation in children. V lost 4 bases, J lost 11 bases, and 3 bases stayed unmatched. Germline CDR1 is GTSNPN and CDR2 is SVGIG (reference sequence). CDR3 size: 11 residues. The library targeted TCRbeta and was prepared with unique molecular identifiers. TCRdb re-analysed the PCR reads in MiXCR, keeping a single row per CDR3 protein. Here the sample spans about 200,000 distinct CDR3 sequences, under 8.5% being singletons. The clonotype originates from a boy aged 2 to 10 with acute lymphoblastic leukemia, due to receive a stem cell transplant. J is TRBJ2-5 and V is TRBV30, with TRBD2 matching 11 bases. This specimen consisted of PBMCs, obtained before TCRalphabeta/CD19-depleted stem cell transplant. The CDR3 protein is CAWNSGGGQYF. The CDR3 bases are TGTGCCTGGAATAGCGGGGGGGGTCAGTACTTC.